These 27 T cell receptor beta chains originate from one sample sequenced in a study of T cell responses to AZD1222 COVID-19 vaccine. Assay used: immunoSEQ multiplex PCR; TCRdb lists only in-frame clones, some missing. There are about 140,000 clones in the sample; about 91% occur only once, and roughly 3.5% lies in the top ten. Sequencing used peripheral blood, obtained 28 days after the second AZD1222 dose. The receptor set was obtained from an adult who received the AZD1222 COVID-19 vaccine.

The V and J genes are TRBV6-5 and TRBJ1-5; D may be TRBD1 (5 bases). Per germline, CDR1 MNHEY and CDR2 SVGAGI. This CDR3 region has 13 residues. V lost 11 bases and J 4 bases, leaving 15 bases between the germline ends. The CDR3 nucleotides are TGTGCCGGGAAGGGACCGCCGAATCAGCCCCAGCATTTT. Protein product: CAGKGPPNQPQHF.

The chain employs TRBV19 and TRBJ2-6; 9 positions match TRBD1. The ends lost 8 bases at V and 1 base at J; junction bases unmatched: 6. The CDR3 runs 16 residues. Per the germline V gene, CDR1 is LNHDA and CDR2 is SQIVND (reference sequence). CDR3 bases: TGTGCCAGTGGCTATGGGACAGGGTCTGGGGCCAACGTCCTGACTTTC. Protein sequence: CASGYGTGSGANVLTF.

This chain links TRBV30 with TRBJ2-7; TRBD1 is a possible D gene (5 bases). V lost 2 bases and J 7 bases, leaving 15 bases between the germline ends. The germline gives CDR1 GTSNPN, CDR2 SVGIG (reference sequence). The CDR3 extends over 13 amino acids. CDR3 residues: CAWSRDSVGEQYF. The DNA for the CDR3 is TGTGCCTGGAGTCGAGACAGTGTGGGTGAGCAGTACTTC.

V and J are TRBV28 and TRBJ1-5; D remains unclear. The CDR3 extends over 15 amino acids. With 6 bases removed from V and 0 bases from J, the gap between germline ends came to 12 bases. Germline assignment: CDR1 MDHEN and CDR2 SYDVKM. The CDR3 is CASSLPENSNQPQHF. In nucleotides, the CDR3 is TGTGCCAGCAGCCTTCCAGAGAATAGCAATCAGCCCCAGCATTTT.

The chain combines TRBV5-1 with TRBJ2-3; 12 bases fit TRBD1. The CDR3 has 15 residues. Unmatched junction bases numbered 5, after V lost 4 bases and J lost 5 bases. Germline V gene sequence: CDR1 SGHRS, CDR2 YFSETQ. CDR3: CASSEGQGAVDTQYF. CDR3 nucleotides: TGCGCCAGCAGCGAGGGACAGGGGGCTGTAGATACGCAGTATTTT.

J is TRBJ2-3 and V is TRBV3-1 (or the pseudogene TRBV3-2), with D uncertain. Trimming left V 1 base short and J 5 bases short, with 16 bases between. The CDR3 has 16 residues. The germline V gene encodes CDR1 LGHDT and CDR2 YNNKEL (reference sequence). In DNA form, the CDR3 reads TGTGCCAGCAGCCAAGGATTATTTAGTCCGGGAGATACGCAGTATTTT. This sequence encodes CASSQGLFSPGDTQYF.

The chain recombines TRBV28 with TRBJ1-1; D unresolved. The V and J ends lost 5 bases and 5 bases respectively, with 9 bases between them. Germline lookup yields CDR1 MDHEN and CDR2 SYDVKM. The CDR3 is 12 amino acids. In DNA form, the CDR3 reads TGTGCCAGCAGTCCAATCTGGACTGAAGCTTTCTTT. Amino acids: CASSPIWTEAFF.

This clone was seen more than once but under ten times. This chain joins TRBV6-5 and TRBJ1-1; TRBD1 might be the D (5 bases). The CDR3 runs to 15 residues. The germline V gene encodes CDR1 MNHEY and CDR2 SVGAGI. Trimming shortened V by 1 base and J by 8 bases, and 17 bases separated the two germline ends. The CDR3 here is CASSYFAGAGGEAFF. CDR3 DNA sequence: TGTGCCAGCAGTTACTTTGCCGGGGCCGGGGGGGAAGCTTTCTTT.

The V and J genes are TRBV11-2 and TRBJ1-2; no definite D call. Germline CDR1 reads SGHAT; CDR2 reads FQNNGV. This CDR3 has 15 amino acids. V was clipped by 0 bases and J by 8 bases, with 16 bases between them. CDR3 protein: CASSLDPTPGWGYTF. The CDR3 nucleotides are TGTGCCAGCAGCTTAGACCCCACCCCGGGATGGGGCTACACCTTC.

The chain joins TRBV5-1 to TRBJ1-6, with TRBD1 matching 8 bases. The CDR3 length is 15 residues. In germline, CDR1 is SGHRS, CDR2 YFSETQ. V shed 4 bases and J 9 bases; nucleotides not matched to a gene: 9. The CDR3 coding sequence is TGCGCCAGCAGCCCTCAGGGGGCTTCGAGTTCACCCCTCCACTTT. Its translation is CASSPQGASSSPLHF.

CDR3 protein: CSVGTGATNQPQHF. In DNA, the CDR3 is TGCAGCGTGGGGACAGGAGCTACGAATCAGCCCCAGCATTTT. The chain combines TRBV29-1 with TRBJ1-5; 8 bases map to TRBD1. The CDR3 is 14 residues long. CDR1 and CDR2 (germline): SQVTM, ANQGSEA. V lost 6 bases and J lost 4; bases outside the gene matches: 8.

The V and J genes are TRBV7-8 and TRBJ1-5; D is unclear. The CDR3 has 15 amino acids. CDR1 is SGHVS, CDR2 FQNEAQ, per germline. V was trimmed by 0 bases and J by 2 bases, leaving 8 bases between them. CDR3 amino acids: CASSLALAGNQPQHF. The CDR3 bases are TGTGCCAGCAGCTTAGCCTTGGCGGGCAATCAGCCCCAGCATTTT.

The DNA of the CDR3 is TGCGCCAGCAGATCAGCGGGAGGGCCTCGGGAGCAGTTCTTC. This sequence encodes CASRSAGGPREQFF. The V call is TRBV10-2, the J call TRBJ2-1; the match to TRBD2 covers 10 bases. CDR1 and CDR2 from the germline V gene are WSHSY and SAAADI. The CDR3 is 14 residues long. Trimming at V came to 6 bases and at J to 10 bases, leaving 9 bases not matched to a gene.

The chain recombines TRBV9 with TRBJ2-2; D call uncertain. This CDR3 region has 12 residues. Germline V gene sequence: CDR1 SGDLS, CDR2 YYNGEE. V lost 1 base, J lost 5 bases, and 3 bases lay in between. The CDR3 sequence: CASSVTTGELFF. The CDR3 nucleotides are TGTGCCAGCAGCGTAACTACCGGGGAGCTGTTTTTT.

The genes are TRBV2 and TRBJ2-5; D is tentatively TRBD1 or TRBD2 (7 bases each). The germline gives CDR1 SNHLY, CDR2 FYNNEI. The V end was cut by 6 bases, the J end by 4 bases, with 18 bases between. The CDR3 totals 15 residues. The CDR3 is CASRDQGGGRETQYF. In nucleotides, the CDR3 is TGTGCCAGCAGGGACCAGGGAGGGGGCCGAGAGACCCAGTACTTC.

The chain uses TRBV2 and TRBJ1-5; no clear D gene. This CDR3 has 14 amino acids. V was shortened by 7 bases and J by 9 bases, with 19 bases between the two germline ends. Germline V gives CDR1 SNHLY, CDR2 FYNNEI. The CDR3 nucleotides read TGTGCCAGCACTCAGACTCCTCTAGGTGTGCCCCAGCATTTT. This encodes CASTQTPLGVPQHF.

The rearrangement links TRBV5-6 to TRBJ1-2, with a possible D match to TRBD1 (6 bases). The CDR3 covers 15 residues. V was trimmed by 5 bases and J by 0 bases, leaving 14 bases between them. The germline gives CDR1 SGHDT, CDR2 YYEEEE. Here the CDR3 reads CASSSGDTANYGYTF. The CDR3 nucleotides are TGTGCCAGCAGTTCCGGGGACACTGCTAACTATGGCTACACCTTC.

V is TRBV4-3 and J is TRBJ2-7; D gene unclear. Germline values: CDR1 LGHNA, CDR2 YSLEER. CDR3 length equals 12 residues. V was cut by 0 bases and J by 5 bases, with 5 bases left in between. The CDR3 nucleotides are TGCGCCAGCAGCCAAGAAGGAAACGAGCAGTACTTC. Translated, it gives CASSQEGNEQYF.

The chain combines TRBV21-1 with TRBJ2-1; the table's D call, TRBD2, was not checked against the DNA. TRBV21-1 constitutes a pseudogene. This CDR3 contains 16 residues. The CDR3 nucleotides read TGTGCCAGCAGCAAAGGTGGAGCGGGACGGTACAATGAGCAGTTCTTC. Translating gives CASSKGGAGRYNEQFF.

The chain uses TRBV5-1 and TRBJ1-1; a weak D match, TRBD1 (5 bases). Trimming stripped 7 bases from V and 4 bases from J, with 17 bases between. The CDR3 totals 14 residues. Per germline, CDR1 SGHRS and CDR2 YFSETQ. This CDR3 reads CASSFGGRGTEAFF. For the CDR3, the DNA is TGCGCCAGCTCATTCGGGGGTCGAGGCACTGAAGCTTTCTTT.

This chain joins TRBV28 and TRBJ2-4; D possibly corresponds to TRBD2 (6 bases). Trimming stripped 10 bases from V and 8 bases from J, with 18 bases between. There are 13 residues in the CDR3. The germline V gene has CDR1 MDHEN and CDR2 SYDVKM. In DNA form, the CDR3 reads TGTGCCACTTGGACAAGCCCGGGGGACATTCAGTACTTC. Its protein product is CATWTSPGDIQYF.

This clone was detected a few times. The rearrangement joins TRBV15 to TRBJ1-6; 7 nucleotides align to TRBD1. This CDR3 has 15 residues. With 3 bases clipped from V and 4 bases from J, the junction kept 3 bases outside the gene matches. Germline loops: CDR1 LNHNV, CDR2 YYDKDF (reference sequence). The CDR3 sequence is CATSRAQGYNSPLHF. In nucleotides, the CDR3 is TGTGCCACCAGCAGGGCACAGGGGTATAATTCACCCCTCCACTTT. The variable domain in full, completed from reference TRBV15 and TRBJ1-6, reads DAMVIQNPRYQVTQFGKPVTLSCSQTLNHNVMYWYQQKSSQAPKLLFHYYDKDFNNEADTPDNFQSRRPNTSFCFLDIRSPGLGDTAMYLCATSRAQGYNSPLHFGNGTRLTVT.

The chain combines TRBV28 with TRBJ2-1; D uncertain. The CDR3 sequence is 13 residues long. The germline gives CDR1 MDHEN, CDR2 SYDVKM. V shed 6 bases and J shed 10 bases, with 16 bases lying between them. The CDR3 loop is CASSNLAEQEQFF. The CDR3 DNA reads TGTGCCAGCAGCAACCTGGCAGAGCAGGAGCAGTTCTTC.

This sequence joins TRBV7-2 and TRBJ2-1, with a weak D call TRBD1 (5 bases). The CDR3 covers 14 residues. Per germline, CDR1 SGHTA and CDR2 FQGNSA. Trimming cost V 3 bases and J 7 bases, with 13 bases left between them. This chain's CDR3 is CASSLGRVPNEQFF. The CDR3 coding sequence is TGTGCCAGCAGCTTGGGCAGGGTCCCAAATGAGCAGTTCTTC.

This clone came up once. V usage is TRBV7-3 and J usage is TRBJ2-2; D tentatively reads TRBD1 or TRBD2 (6 bases each). Germline loops: CDR1 SGHTA, CDR2 FQGTGA. V gave up 2 bases and J gave up 6 bases, with 16 bases separating them. The CDR3 is made up of 16 amino acids. Here the CDR3 DNA reads TGTGCCAGCAGCTTAGTCTTACGGGGGCAGGCCGGGGAGCTGTTTTTT. Its translation is CASSLVLRGQAGELFF.

V usage is TRBV3-1 (or the pseudogene TRBV3-2) and J usage is TRBJ2-1, with TRBD2 matching over 8 bases. This CDR3 comprises 15 residues. J was trimmed by 0 bases and V by 3 bases; bases with no gene match: 1. The germline gives CDR1 LGHDT, CDR2 YNNKEL (reference sequence). The CDR3 is CASSQGTSSYNEQFF. As DNA, the CDR3 is TGTGCCAGCAGCCAGGGGACTAGCTCCTACAATGAGCAGTTCTTC.

The chain uses TRBV19 and TRBJ2-7, with TRBD1 identical over 7 bases. This CDR3 contains 14 residues. Germline V lookup: CDR1 LNHDA, CDR2 SQIVND (reference sequence). With V trimmed by 2 bases and J by 5 bases, 6 bases remained unmatched. The CDR3 loop is CASSIMTGQNEQYF. In DNA, the CDR3 is TGTGCCAGTAGTATAATGACAGGGCAGAACGAGCAGTACTTC.